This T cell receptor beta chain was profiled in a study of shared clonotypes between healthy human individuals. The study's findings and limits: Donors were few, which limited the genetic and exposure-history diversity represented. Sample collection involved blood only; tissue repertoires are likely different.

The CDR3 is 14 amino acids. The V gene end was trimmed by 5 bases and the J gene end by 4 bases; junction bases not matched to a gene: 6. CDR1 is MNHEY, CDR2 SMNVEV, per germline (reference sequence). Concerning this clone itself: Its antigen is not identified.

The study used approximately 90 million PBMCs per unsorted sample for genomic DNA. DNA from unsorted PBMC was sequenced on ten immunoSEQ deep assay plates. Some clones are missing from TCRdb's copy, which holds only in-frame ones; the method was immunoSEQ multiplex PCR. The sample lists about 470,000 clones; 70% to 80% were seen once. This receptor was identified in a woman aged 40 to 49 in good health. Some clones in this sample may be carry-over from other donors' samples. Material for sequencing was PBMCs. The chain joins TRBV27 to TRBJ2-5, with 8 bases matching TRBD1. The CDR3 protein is CASSPQGASETQYF. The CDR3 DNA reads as TGTGCCAGCAGTCCCCAGGGGGCGTCAGAGACCCAGTACTTC.